This entry concerns a single TCR beta chain. Germline CDR1 is ENHRY and CDR2 is SYGVKD. The CDR3 is made up of 14 amino acids. V shed 6 bases and J 1 base; nucleotides not matched to a gene: 3. This entry comes from a study of Ad26.COV2.S vaccination and SARS-CoV-2 variants. Whole-study context: Ad26.COV2.S, an intramuscular injection, was given once or twice 56 days apart.

As for treatment: 19 received Ad26.COV2.S at low or high dose, single or two shots; a few received placebo; per-sample allocation not given. Repertoires come from day 63 after the first vaccine or placebo injection. Donation came from an adult in Boston who was aged 18-55 years. Generated by immunoSEQ multiplex PCR, the TCRdb table keeps only in-frame clones and is missing some. The sample has approximately 300,000 clones, roughly 80% seen once. The gene calls are TRBV10-3 and TRBJ2-7, with 10 bases that match TRBD1. This TCR was recovered from a person aged 18-65 years who received the Ad26.COV2.S COVID-19 vaccine or a placebo. Sequencing used peripheral blood, obtained in a trial of Ad26.COV2.S vaccine versus placebo. The CDR3 bases are TGTGCCATCAGGACAGGGGGCTCATCCTACGAGCAGTACTTC. Its protein is CAIRTGGSSYEQYF.